This passage covers 14 T cell receptor beta chains from one sample sequenced in a study of graft-versus-host responses after intestinal transplantation. For these TCRs, the target antigens are not known. Assay: immunoSEQ multiplex PCR; the TCRdb copy retains only in-frame clones and omits some. The data show more than 90,000 clones, about 92% seen once. This sample comprised unstimulated CD8+ T cells sorted from spleen or lymph node cells, obtained before transplant. The receptors were sampled from a human donor who was the organ donor for an intestinal transplant.

The chain recombines TRBV10-3 with TRBJ2-1; no firm D call. Germline values: CDR1 ENHRY, CDR2 SYGVKD. The CDR3 is made up of 13 amino acids. Trimming took off 10 bases at V and 3 bases at J, with 13 bases between the two ends. CDR3 nucleotide sequence: TGTGCCACCGCCCCTTTGGGCTACAATGAGCAGTTCTTC. Protein sequence: CATAPLGYNEQFF.

Here the CDR3 DNA reads TGTGCCAGCAGCTTGGTAGGAGAGACCCAGTACTTC. Its protein is CASSLVGETQYF. The chain couples TRBV5-6 to TRBJ2-5; D is unclear. The CDR3 runs to 12 residues. V lost 0 bases, J lost 4 bases, and 4 bases lay in between. Germline V CDR1 and CDR2: SGHDT, YYEEEE. Looking up the rest from reference TRBV5-6 and TRBJ2-5 gives the full variable domain: DAGVTQSPTHLIKTRGQQVTLRCSPKSGHDTVSWYQQALGQGPQFIFQYYEEEERQRGNFPDRFSGHQFPNYSSELNVNALLLGDSALYLCASSLVGETQYFGPGTRLLVL.

The chain joins TRBV6-4 to TRBJ2-3; 8 bases are shared with TRBD2. The CDR3 consists of 14 residues. The germline V gene encodes CDR1 MRHNA and CDR2 SNTAGT. V gave up 8 bases and J gave up 3 bases; unmatched junction bases: 7. The CDR3 protein is CASAPGTRTDTQYF. CDR3 DNA: TGTGCCAGCGCTCCCGGGACTAGAACAGATACGCAGTATTTT.

V and J are TRBV14 and TRBJ2-3; tentative D call: TRBD1 (5 bases). The CDR3 extends over 18 amino acids. Germline V CDR1 and CDR2: SGHDN, FVKESK. V gave up 0 bases and J gave up 2 bases, with 18 bases separating them. The CDR3 coding sequence is TGTGCCAGCAGCCAAGATCCTGATTTGTTACAGGCCACAGATACGCAGTATTTT. Encoded protein: CASSQDPDLLQATDTQYF.

V is TRBV7-2 and J is TRBJ1-1; the D is unclear. V lost 5 bases, J lost 4 bases, and 14 bases lay in between. Looked up from germline, CDR1 is SGHTA and CDR2 is FQGNSA. The CDR3 contains 14 residues. CDR3 protein: CASSLEGLGTEAFF. The CDR3 nucleotides read TGTGCCAGCAGCCTCGAAGGACTCGGCACTGAAGCTTTCTTT.

This clone was seen just once. This rearrangement joins TRBV5-1 to TRBJ1-1; no reliable D call. CDR1 and CDR2 (germline): SGHRS, YFSETQ. Deletions cut 0 bases from V and 1 base from J, with 7 bases between. The CDR3 spans 14 residues. CDR3 loop: CASSLVAGNTEAFF. In DNA, the CDR3 is TGCGCCAGCAGCTTGGTTGCTGGGAACACTGAAGCTTTCTTT.

The chain combines TRBV11-2 with TRBJ2-5; 7 bases are shared with TRBD1. The J call may be mistaken, given a closer DNA end match to TRBJ2-7. CDR1 SGHAT and CDR2 FQNNGV come from the germline V gene. The CDR3 runs to 17 residues. The CDR3 region is CASSSHPWTGQSYEQYF. The CDR3 bases are TGTGCCAGCAGCTCACATCCATGGACAGGACAATCCTACGAGCAGTACTTC.

This chain links TRBV6-5 with TRBJ2-3, with D perhaps given as TRBD1 or TRBD2 (5 bases each). V lost 6 bases to trimming and J lost 2 bases, with 9 bases between them. The germline gives CDR1 MNHEY, CDR2 SVGAGI. The CDR3 spans 13 residues. CDR3 nucleotide sequence: TGTGCCAGCAGCTGGGGGACCACAGATACGCAGTATTTT. Translation: CASSWGTTDTQYF.

The chain couples TRBV5-8 to TRBJ1-1, with D hard to call. Germline V lookup: CDR1 SGHTS, CDR2 YDEGEE. This CDR3 is built from 16 residues. Trimming removed 1 base at V and 5 bases at J, with 18 bases between. As DNA, the CDR3 is TGTGCCAGCAGCTTGTGGTCTACGGGGAGGCGTACTGAAGCTTTCTTT. This encodes CASSLWSTGRRTEAFF.

V is TRBV6-1 and J is TRBJ1-6; the D gene is possibly TRBD1 (6 bases). CDR1 MNHNS and CDR2 SASEGT come from the germline V gene. V was pared by 2 bases and J by 7 bases, with 12 bases between. This CDR3 has 15 residues. The CDR3 DNA reads as TGTGCCAGCAGTGAAAAGGACAGCTTCAATTCACCCCTCCACTTT. It encodes CASSEKDSFNSPLHF.

This chain connects TRBV30 to TRBJ2-2; D unclear. The germline V gene has CDR1 GTSNPN and CDR2 SVGIG (reference sequence). The CDR3 totals 11 residues. The ends were cut back, 4 bases at V and 4 bases at J, with 4 bases in the middle. The CDR3 DNA sequence: TGTGCCTGGACTTCCACCGGGGAGCTGTTTTTT. It specifies CAWTSTGELFF.

The gene calls are TRBV5-8 and TRBJ2-7; D may be TRBD2 (5 bases). The V gene's germline CDR1 is SGHTS and CDR2 YDEGEE. This CDR3 has 15 amino acids. V lost 0 bases to trimming and J lost 2 bases, with 12 bases between them. The CDR3 coding sequence is TGTGCCAGCAGCTTGGTCGGGAATTGGGCCTACGAGCAGTACTTC. It translates to CASSLVGNWAYEQYF.

The chain joins TRBV7-8 to TRBJ2-2; 7 bases are a match to TRBD1. The V gene's germline CDR1 is SGHVS and CDR2 FQNEAQ. CDR3 length: 14 amino acids. Trimming removed 3 bases from V and 5 bases from J; junction bases left unmatched: 3. DNA for the CDR3: TGTGCCAGCAGCTTCTTGGACAGGACCGGGGAGCTGTTTTTT. It translates to CASSFLDRTGELFF.

The V gene is TRBV11-3, the J gene TRBJ2-7, with D perhaps TRBD1 (6 bases). The CDR3 has 13 residues. Trimming removed 6 bases at V and 1 base at J, with 10 bases between. Per germline, CDR1 SGHNT and CDR2 YENEEA. The CDR3 region is CASSRGQSYEQYF. The DNA of the CDR3 is TGTGCCAGCAGTCGCGGACAGTCCTACGAGCAGTACTTC. The entire variable domain, with the rest obtained from reference TRBV11-3 and TRBJ2-7, is as follows: EAGVVQSPRYKIIEKKQPVAFWCNPISGHNTLYWYLQNLGQGPELLIRYENEEAVDDSQLPKDRFSAERLKGVDSTLKIQPAELGDSAVYLCASSRGQSYEQYFGPGTRLTVT.